Detailed here is one T cell receptor (beta chain). No cognate antigen has been identified for it. No base quality information exists; no much larger clone differs at one position. The protocol used for the library was the immunoSEQ multiplex PCR assay. As stored in TCRdb, this immuneACCESS dataset retains in-frame rearrangements with V and J assigned. A fraction of the clones does not appear; measured against another copy, unresolved V genes explain less than half of the discrepancy, and the remainder lacks a known reason. For this sample there are about 100,000 clones; 87% appear just once. About 20% of the sample rests with the top ten. This sample stems from a study of control samples from healthy donors and cancer patients (dated by TCRdb to the early 2020s). The CDR3 numbers 14 residues from cysteine through phenylalanine. Only the CDR3 DNA stays, 42 bases, in frame from base 1. From V the trimming removes 5 bases and from J it removes 3 bases, while the gene matches leave 6 bases of the junction unaccounted for. For CDR1 and CDR2, the germline V gene lists SGHTA and FQGNSA.

This chain is built from TRBV7-2 and TRBJ1-1, and TRBD1 matches 7 of the central bases. The sequencing sample was made of blood. The receptor was derived from a woman in her forties or fifties in good health. The CDR3 reads as follows: CASSLTRGYTEAFF. The DNA sequence is given as TGTGCCAGCAGCCTGACCAGGGGGTACACTGAAGCTTTCTTT.